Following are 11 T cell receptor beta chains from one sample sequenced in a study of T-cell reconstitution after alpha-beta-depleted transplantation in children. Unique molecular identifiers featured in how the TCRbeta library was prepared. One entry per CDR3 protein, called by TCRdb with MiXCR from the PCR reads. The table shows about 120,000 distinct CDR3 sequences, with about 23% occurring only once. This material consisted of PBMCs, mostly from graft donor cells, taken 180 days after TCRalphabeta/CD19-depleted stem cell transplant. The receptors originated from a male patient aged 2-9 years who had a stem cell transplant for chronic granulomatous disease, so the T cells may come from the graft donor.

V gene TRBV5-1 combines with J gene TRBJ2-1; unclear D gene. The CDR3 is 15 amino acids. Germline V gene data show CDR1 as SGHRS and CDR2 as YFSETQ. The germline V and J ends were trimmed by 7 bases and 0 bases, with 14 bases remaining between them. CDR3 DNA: TGCGCCAGCCAGCCCGGTGTGGCCTCCTACAATGAGCAGTTCTTC. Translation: CASQPGVASYNEQFF.

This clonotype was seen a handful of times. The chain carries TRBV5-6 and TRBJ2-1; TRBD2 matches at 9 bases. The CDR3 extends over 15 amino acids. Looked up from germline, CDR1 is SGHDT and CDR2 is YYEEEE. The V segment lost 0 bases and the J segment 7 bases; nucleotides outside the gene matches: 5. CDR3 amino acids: CASSLGGRAENEQFF. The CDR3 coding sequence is TGTGCCAGCAGCTTGGGCGGGAGGGCCGAGAATGAGCAGTTCTTC. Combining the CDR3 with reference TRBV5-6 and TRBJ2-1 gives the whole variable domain DAGVTQSPTHLIKTRGQQVTLRCSPKSGHDTVSWYQQALGQGPQFIFQYYEEEERQRGNFPDRFSGHQFPNYSSELNVNALLLGDSALYLCASSLGGRAENEQFFGPGTRLTVL.

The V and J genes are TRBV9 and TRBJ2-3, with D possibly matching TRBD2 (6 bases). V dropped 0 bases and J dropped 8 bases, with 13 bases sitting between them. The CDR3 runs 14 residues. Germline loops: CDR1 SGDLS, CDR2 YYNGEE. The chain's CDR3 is CASSVATGVGTQYF. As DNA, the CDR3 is TGTGCCAGCAGCGTAGCTACGGGGGTCGGTACGCAGTATTTT.

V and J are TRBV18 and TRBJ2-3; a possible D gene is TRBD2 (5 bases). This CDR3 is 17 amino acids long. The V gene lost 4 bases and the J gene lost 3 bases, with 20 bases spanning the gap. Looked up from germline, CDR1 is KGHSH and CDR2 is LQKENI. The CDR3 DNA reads TGTGCCAGCTCACGGTCAGGTCTAGCCCAGAGGACAGATACGCAGTATTTT. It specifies CASSRSGLAQRTDTQYF.

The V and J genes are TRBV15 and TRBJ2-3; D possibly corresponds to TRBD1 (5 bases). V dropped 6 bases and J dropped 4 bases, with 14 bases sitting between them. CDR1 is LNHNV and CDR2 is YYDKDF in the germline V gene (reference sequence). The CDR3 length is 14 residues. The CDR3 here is CATSDSRGADTQYF. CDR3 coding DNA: TGTGCCACCAGTGACAGTCGTGGCGCAGATACGCAGTATTTT.

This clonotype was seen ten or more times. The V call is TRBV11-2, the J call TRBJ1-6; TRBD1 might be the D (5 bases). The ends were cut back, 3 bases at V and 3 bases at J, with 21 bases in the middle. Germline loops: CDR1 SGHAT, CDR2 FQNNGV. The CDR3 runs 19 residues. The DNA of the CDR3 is TGTGCCAGCAGCTTCTCCCAGGCAGAGGGACCGAACTATAATTCACCCCTCCACTTT. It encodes CASSFSQAEGPNYNSPLHF.

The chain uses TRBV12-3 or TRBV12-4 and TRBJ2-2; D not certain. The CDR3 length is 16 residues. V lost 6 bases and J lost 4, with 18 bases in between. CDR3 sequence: CASRKGKVASTGELFF. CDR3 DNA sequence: TGTGCCAGCAGAAAAGGGAAGGTAGCCTCCACCGGGGAGCTGTTTTTT.

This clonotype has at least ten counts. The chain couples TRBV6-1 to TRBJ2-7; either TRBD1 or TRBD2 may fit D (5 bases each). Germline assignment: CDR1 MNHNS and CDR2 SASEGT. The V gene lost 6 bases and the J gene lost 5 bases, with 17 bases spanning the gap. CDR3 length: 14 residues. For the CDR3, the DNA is TGTGCCAGCAGCCTTGCCGGGACCCGTCACGAGCAGTACTTC. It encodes CASSLAGTRHEQYF.

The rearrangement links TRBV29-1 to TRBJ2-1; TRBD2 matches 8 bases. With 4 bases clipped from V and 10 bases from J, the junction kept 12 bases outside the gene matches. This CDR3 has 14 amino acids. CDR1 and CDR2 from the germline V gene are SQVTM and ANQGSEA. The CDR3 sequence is CSVVGLAGLGEQFF. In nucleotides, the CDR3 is TGCAGCGTTGTAGGTCTAGCGGGCCTGGGGGAGCAGTTCTTC.

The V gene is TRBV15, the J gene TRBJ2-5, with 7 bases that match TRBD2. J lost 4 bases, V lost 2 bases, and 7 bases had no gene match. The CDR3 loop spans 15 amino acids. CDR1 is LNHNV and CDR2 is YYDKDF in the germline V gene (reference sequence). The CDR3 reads CATSRIHAGVETQYF. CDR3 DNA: TGTGCCACCAGCAGAATACATGCGGGGGTAGAGACCCAGTACTTC.

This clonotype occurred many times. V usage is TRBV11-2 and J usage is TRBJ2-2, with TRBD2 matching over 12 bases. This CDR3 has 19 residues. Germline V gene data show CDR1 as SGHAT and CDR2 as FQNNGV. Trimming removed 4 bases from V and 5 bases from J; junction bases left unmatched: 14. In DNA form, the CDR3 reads TGTGCCAGCAGCTCACCTCTCCGACTAGCGGGAGTTCGGACCGGGGAGCTGTTTTTT. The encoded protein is CASSSPLRLAGVRTGELFF.